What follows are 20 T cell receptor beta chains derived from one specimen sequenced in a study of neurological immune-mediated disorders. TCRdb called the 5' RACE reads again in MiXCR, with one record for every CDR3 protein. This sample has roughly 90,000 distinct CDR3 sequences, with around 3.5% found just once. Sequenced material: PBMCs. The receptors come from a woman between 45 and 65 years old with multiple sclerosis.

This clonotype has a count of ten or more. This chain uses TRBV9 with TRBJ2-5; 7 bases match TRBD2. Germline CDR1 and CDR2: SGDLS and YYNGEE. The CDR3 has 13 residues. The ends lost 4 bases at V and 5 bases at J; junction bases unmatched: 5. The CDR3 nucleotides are TGTGCCAGCAGCCCCTGGGGGGGGGAGACCCAGTACTTC. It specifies CASSPWGGETQYF.

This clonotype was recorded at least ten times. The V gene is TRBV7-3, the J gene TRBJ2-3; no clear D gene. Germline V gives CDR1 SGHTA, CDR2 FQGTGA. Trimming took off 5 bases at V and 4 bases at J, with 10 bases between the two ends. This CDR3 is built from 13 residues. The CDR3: CASSLQSPDTQYF. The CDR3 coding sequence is TGTGCCAGCAGCCTCCAGTCCCCAGATACGCAGTATTTT.

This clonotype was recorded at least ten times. The CDR3 loop reads CASSLEGEQYF. The CDR3 DNA follows: TGCGCCAGCAGCTTGGAGGGGGAGCAGTACTTC. This chain uses TRBV5-1 with TRBJ2-7; D may be TRBD1 (5 bases). V shed 0 bases and J shed 7 bases, with 5 bases lying between them. The CDR3 sequence is 11 residues long. Germline V gives CDR1 SGHRS, CDR2 YFSETQ.

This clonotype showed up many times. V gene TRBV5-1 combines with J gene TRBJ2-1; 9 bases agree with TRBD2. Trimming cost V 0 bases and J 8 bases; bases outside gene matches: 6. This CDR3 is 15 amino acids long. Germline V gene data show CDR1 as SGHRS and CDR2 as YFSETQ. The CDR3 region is CASSLAGTSPYEQFF. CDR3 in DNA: TGCGCCAGCAGCTTGGCCGGGACTAGCCCCTATGAGCAGTTCTTC.

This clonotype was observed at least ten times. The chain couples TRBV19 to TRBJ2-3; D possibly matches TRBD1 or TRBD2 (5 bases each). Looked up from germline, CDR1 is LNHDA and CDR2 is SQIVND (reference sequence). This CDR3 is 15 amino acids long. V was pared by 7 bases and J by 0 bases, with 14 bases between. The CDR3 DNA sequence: TGTGCCAGTATGTCTTTCGGGGCTAGCACAGATACGCAGTATTTT. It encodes CASMSFGASTDTQYF.

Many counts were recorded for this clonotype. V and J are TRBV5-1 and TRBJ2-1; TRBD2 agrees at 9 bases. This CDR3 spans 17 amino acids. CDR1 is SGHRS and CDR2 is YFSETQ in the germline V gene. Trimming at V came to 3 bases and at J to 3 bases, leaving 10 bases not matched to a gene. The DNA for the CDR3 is TGCGCCAGCAGCTCCCGAGCGGCAGCGGGGGGCTACAATGAGCAGTTCTTC. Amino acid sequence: CASSSRAAAGGYNEQFF.

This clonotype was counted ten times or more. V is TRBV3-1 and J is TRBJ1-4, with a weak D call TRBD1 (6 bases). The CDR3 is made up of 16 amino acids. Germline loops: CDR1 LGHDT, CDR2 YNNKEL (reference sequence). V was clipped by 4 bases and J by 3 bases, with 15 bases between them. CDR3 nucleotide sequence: TGTGCCAGCAGCCTAGGGGGGGGTACGGCTAATGAAAAACTGTTTTTT. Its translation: CASSLGGGTANEKLFF.

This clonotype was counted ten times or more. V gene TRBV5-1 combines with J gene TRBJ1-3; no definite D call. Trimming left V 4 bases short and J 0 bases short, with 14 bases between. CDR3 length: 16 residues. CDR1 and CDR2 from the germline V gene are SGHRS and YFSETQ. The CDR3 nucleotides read TGCGCCAGCAGCGGGCGGACCCTCAGCTCTGGAAACACCATATATTTT. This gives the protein CASSGRTLSSGNTIYF.

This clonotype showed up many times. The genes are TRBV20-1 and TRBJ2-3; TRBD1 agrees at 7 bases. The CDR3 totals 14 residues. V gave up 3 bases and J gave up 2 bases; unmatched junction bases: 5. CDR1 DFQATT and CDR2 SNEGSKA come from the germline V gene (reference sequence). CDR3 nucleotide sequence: TGCAGTGCTAGGGTGGGACAGATCACAGATACGCAGTATTTT. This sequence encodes CSARVGQITDTQYF.

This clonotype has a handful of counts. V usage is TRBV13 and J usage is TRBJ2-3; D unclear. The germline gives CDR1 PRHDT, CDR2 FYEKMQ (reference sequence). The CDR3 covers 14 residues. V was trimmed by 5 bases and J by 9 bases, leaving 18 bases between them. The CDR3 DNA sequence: TGTGCCAGCAGCCTCCCCCGCAGGCCGGAGACGCAGTATTTT. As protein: CASSLPRRPETQYF.

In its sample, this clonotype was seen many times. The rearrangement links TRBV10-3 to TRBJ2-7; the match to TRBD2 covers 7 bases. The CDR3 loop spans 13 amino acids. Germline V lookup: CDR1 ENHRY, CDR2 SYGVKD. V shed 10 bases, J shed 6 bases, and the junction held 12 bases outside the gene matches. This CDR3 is CATLGVGGVEQYF. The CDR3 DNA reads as TGTGCCACCTTGGGTGTGGGGGGGGTCGAGCAGTACTTC.

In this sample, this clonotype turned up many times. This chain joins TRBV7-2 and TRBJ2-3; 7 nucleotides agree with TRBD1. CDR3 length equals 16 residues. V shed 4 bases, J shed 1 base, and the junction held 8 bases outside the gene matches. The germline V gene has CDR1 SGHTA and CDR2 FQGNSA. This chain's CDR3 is CASSSTGTAGTDTQYF. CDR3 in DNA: TGTGCCAGCAGCTCGACCGGGACAGCCGGCACAGATACGCAGTATTTT.

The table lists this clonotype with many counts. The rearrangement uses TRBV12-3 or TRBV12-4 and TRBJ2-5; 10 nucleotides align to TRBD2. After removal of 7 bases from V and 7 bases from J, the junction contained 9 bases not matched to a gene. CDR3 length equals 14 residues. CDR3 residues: CASTMLAGVGTQYF. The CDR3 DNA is TGTGCCAGCACCATGCTAGCGGGAGTCGGGACCCAGTACTTC.

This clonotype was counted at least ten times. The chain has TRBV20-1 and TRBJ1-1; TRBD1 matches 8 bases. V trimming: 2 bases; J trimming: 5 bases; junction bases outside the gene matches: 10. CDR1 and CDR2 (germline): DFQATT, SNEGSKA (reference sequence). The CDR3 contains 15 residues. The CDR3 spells CSARRQGARGTEAFF. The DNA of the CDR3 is TGCAGTGCTAGAAGGCAGGGGGCAAGGGGAACTGAAGCTTTCTTT.

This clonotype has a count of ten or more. CDR3 coding DNA: TGCGCCAGCAGCTTGGCGGCAACAGGAAGGGGTTTCAGCTATGGCTACACCTTC. Residues: CASSLAATGRGFSYGYTF. The chain links TRBV5-1 to TRBJ1-2, with a weak D call TRBD1 (5 bases). Germline V lookup: CDR1 SGHRS, CDR2 YFSETQ. Trimming left V 0 bases short and J 4 bases short, with 22 bases between. The CDR3 covers 18 residues.

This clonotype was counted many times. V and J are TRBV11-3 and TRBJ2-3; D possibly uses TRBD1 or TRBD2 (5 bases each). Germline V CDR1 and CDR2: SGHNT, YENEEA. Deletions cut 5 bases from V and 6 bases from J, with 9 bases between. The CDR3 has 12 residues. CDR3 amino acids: CASSTGLDTQYF. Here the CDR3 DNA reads TGTGCCAGCAGCACAGGACTTGATACGCAGTATTTT. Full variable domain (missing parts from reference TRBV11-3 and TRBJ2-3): EAGVVQSPRYKIIEKKQPVAFWCNPISGHNTLYWYLQNLGQGPELLIRYENEEAVDDSQLPKDRFSAERLKGVDSTLKIQPAELGDSAVYLCASSTGLDTQYFGPGTRLTVL.

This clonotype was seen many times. CDR3 residues: CSASSGPITEAFF. CDR3 nucleotides: TGCAGTGCTAGTTCGGGCCCTATTACTGAAGCTTTCTTT. The chain carries TRBV20-1 and TRBJ1-1; D is uncertain. The length of the CDR3 is 13 residues. Germline V gives CDR1 DFQATT, CDR2 SNEGSKA (reference sequence). V was clipped by 3 bases and J by 5 bases, with 13 bases between them.

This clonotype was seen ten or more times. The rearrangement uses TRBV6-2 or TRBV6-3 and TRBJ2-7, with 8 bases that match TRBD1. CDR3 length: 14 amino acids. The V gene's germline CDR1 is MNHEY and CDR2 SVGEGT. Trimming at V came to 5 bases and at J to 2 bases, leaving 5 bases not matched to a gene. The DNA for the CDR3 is TGTGCCAGCAGTACGCGACAGGGGACCTACGAGCAGTACTTC. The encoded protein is CASSTRQGTYEQYF.

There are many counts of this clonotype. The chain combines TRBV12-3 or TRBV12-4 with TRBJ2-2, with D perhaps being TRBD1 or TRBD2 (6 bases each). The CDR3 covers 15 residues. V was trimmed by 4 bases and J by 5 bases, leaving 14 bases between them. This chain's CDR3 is CASSSYGGRTGELFF. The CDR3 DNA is TGTGCCAGCAGTTCTTACGGGGGCCGAACCGGGGAGCTGTTTTTT.

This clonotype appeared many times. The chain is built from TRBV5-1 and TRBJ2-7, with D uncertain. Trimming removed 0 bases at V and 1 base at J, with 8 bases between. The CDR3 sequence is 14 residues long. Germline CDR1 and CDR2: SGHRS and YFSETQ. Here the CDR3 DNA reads TGCGCCAGCAGCTTGGATCCGGGTTCCTACGAGCAGTACTTC. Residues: CASSLDPGSYEQYF.